Reported below is one TCR beta chain. The sample is drawn from a study of early T cells in non-severe SARS-CoV-2 infection. One entry per CDR3 protein, called by TCRdb with MiXCR from the 5' RACE reads. The data hold approximately 69,000 distinct CDR3 sequences, with 10% to 15% observed a single time. The source material was whole blood. This TCR came from an adult who was a healthcare worker with PCR-confirmed SARS-CoV-2 infection or an uninfected control (not recorded which).

CDR3 loop: CASSLDSGDYGYTF. For the CDR3, the DNA is TGCGCCAGCAGCTTGGATTCCGGTGACTATGGCTACACCTTC. The chain carries TRBV5-1 and TRBJ1-2; D ambiguous. V shed 0 bases and J shed 3 bases, with 9 bases lying between them. CDR3 size: 14 residues. Looked up from germline, CDR1 is SGHRS and CDR2 is YFSETQ.